The sequence of this TCR beta chain was determined in a study of T cell responses to AZD1222 COVID-19 vaccine. Sequencing used immunoSEQ multiplex PCR; TCRdb keeps in-frame clones, though not all of them. The sample has approximately 84,000 clones, roughly 88% seen once; the top ten hold about 9.4%. The sequences come from peripheral blood, collected 28 days after the second AZD1222 dose. This clonotype was obtained from an adult who received the AZD1222 COVID-19 vaccine.

In DNA form, the CDR3 reads TGTGCCAGCAGCGGGGGACAAGTTAACTATGGCTACACCTTC. Amino acids: CASSGGQVNYGYTF. This chain connects TRBV5-4 to TRBJ1-2; tentative D call: TRBD1 (6 bases). V dropped 4 bases and J dropped 1 base, with 11 bases sitting between them. CDR1 and CDR2 (germline): SGHNT, YYREEE (reference sequence). This CDR3 comprises 14 residues.